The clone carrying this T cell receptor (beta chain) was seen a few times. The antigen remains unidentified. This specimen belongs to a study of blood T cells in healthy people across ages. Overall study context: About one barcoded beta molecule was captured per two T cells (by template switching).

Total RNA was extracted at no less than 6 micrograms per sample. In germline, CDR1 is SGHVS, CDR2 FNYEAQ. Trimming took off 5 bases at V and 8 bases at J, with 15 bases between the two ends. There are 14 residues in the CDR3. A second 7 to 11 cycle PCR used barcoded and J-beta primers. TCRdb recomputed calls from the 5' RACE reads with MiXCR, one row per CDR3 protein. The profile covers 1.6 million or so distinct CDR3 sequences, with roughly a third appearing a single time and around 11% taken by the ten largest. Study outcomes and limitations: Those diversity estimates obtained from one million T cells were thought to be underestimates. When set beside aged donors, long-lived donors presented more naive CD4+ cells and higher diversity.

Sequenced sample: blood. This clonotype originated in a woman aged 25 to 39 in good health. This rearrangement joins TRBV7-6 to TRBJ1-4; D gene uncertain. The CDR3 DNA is TGTGCCAGCAGCGAAAGCGGCTACCTCGAAAAACTGTTTTTT. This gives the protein CASSESGYLEKLFF. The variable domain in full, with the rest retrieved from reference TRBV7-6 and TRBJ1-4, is GAGVSQSPRYKVTKRGQDVALRCDPISGHVSLYWYRQALGQGPEFLTYFNYEAQQDKSGLPNDRFSAERPEGSISTLTIQRTEQRDSAMYRCASSESGYLEKLFFGSGTQLSVL.